These 25 T cell receptor beta chains came from one sample sequenced in a study of cytomegalovirus exposure and HLA in healthy donors. The primer mix had 60 Vbeta and 13 Jbeta primers. Profiling relied on immunoSEQ multiplex PCR, and the TCRdb table lists in-frame clones only, not all of them. The sample includes about 200,000 clones, roughly 13% of them seen just once. The source material was PBMCs. The receptors come from a man aged 50-59 years in good health and CMV-seropositive.

This clone came up a few times. The chain carries TRBV19 and TRBJ1-2; no reliable D call. Trimming stripped 0 bases from V and 7 bases from J, with 12 bases between. In germline, CDR1 is LNHDA, CDR2 SQIVND (reference sequence). This CDR3 region has 14 residues. CDR3: CASSIDRGSGGYTF. CDR3 coding DNA: TGTGCCAGTAGTATAGATCGGGGATCTGGTGGCTACACCTTC.

This sequence joins TRBV5-1 and TRBJ2-3; no definite D call. The V gene lost 0 bases and the J gene lost 6 bases, with 11 bases spanning the gap. The germline CDR1 and CDR2 sequences are SGHRS and YFSETQ. This CDR3 comprises 14 residues. CDR3 amino acids: CASSLAQSGDTQYF. CDR3 bases: TGCGCCAGCAGCTTGGCCCAGTCCGGGGATACGCAGTATTTT.

The V call is TRBV20-1, the J call TRBJ1-2; no reliable D call. Germline CDR1 reads DFQATT; CDR2 reads SNEGSKA (reference sequence). This CDR3 comprises 11 residues. Trimming pared 7 bases from V and 1 base from J, leaving 7 bases between. This CDR3 is CSVPHNYGYTF. CDR3 bases: TGCAGTGTCCCCCATAACTATGGCTACACCTTC.

V is TRBV5-4 and J is TRBJ2-5; 11 nucleotides line up with TRBD2. The germline gives CDR1 SGHNT, CDR2 YYREEE (reference sequence). The CDR3 totals 16 residues. V trimming: 2 bases; J trimming: 1 base; junction bases outside the gene matches: 4. CDR3 nucleotide sequence: TGTGCCAGCAGCTTCCGACTAGCGGGGACCCAAGAGACCCAGTACTTC. The encoded protein is CASSFRLAGTQETQYF. Looking up the rest from reference TRBV5-4 and TRBJ2-5 gives the full variable domain: ETGVTQSPTHLIKTRGQQVTLRCSSQSGHNTVSWYQQALGQGPQFIFQYYREEENGRGNFPPRFSGLQFPNYSSELNVNALELDDSALYLCASSFRLAGTQETQYFGPGTRLLVL.

In this sample, this clone turned up a few times. DNA for the CDR3: TGTGCCAGCAGGGTCGGACAGGGGGAAGATCAGCCCCAGCATTTT. Protein sequence: CASRVGQGEDQPQHF. The rearrangement uses TRBV2 and TRBJ1-5, with TRBD1 identical over 10 bases. This CDR3 is built from 15 residues. The J segment lost 5 bases and the V segment lost 6 bases, leaving 7 bases of the junction unmatched. From germline, CDR1 is SNHLY and CDR2 FYNNEI.

The rearrangement uses TRBV19 and TRBJ1-1; D perhaps matches TRBD1 (5 bases). CDR1 and CDR2 (germline): LNHDA, SQIVND (reference sequence). The CDR3 loop spans 14 amino acids. The V gene lost 3 bases and the J gene lost 6 bases, with 14 bases spanning the gap. DNA for the CDR3: TGTGCCAGTAGTATCGTCAGCCTAGGGGCTGAAGCTTTCTTT. Its translation is CASSIVSLGAEAFF. The full variable domain, in which reference TRBV19 and TRBJ1-1 provide the parts outside the CDR3, is DGGITQSPKYLFRKEGQNVTLSCEQNLNHDAMYWYRQDPGQGLRLIYYSQIVNDFQKGDIAEGYSVSREKKESFPLTVTSAQKNPTAFYLCASSIVSLGAEAFFGQGTRLTVV.

This clone came up a few times. The J gene is TRBJ2-1, the V gene TRBV11-3; D may be TRBD2 (7 bases). Germline CDR1 SGHNT, CDR2 YENEEA. Trimming removed 5 bases from V and 4 bases from J, with 18 bases in between. CDR3 length: 16 residues. CDR3 nucleotide sequence: TGTGCCAGCAGCGACCTTTTGCGGGGGCTATACAATGAGCAGTTCTTC. Translated: CASSDLLRGLYNEQFF.

This clone appeared a few times. The rearrangement links TRBV28 to TRBJ2-4; D call uncertain. V was clipped by 3 bases and J by 0 bases, with 18 bases between them. The germline CDR1 and CDR2 sequences are MDHEN and SYDVKM. This CDR3 contains 18 residues. Here the CDR3 DNA reads TGTGCCAGCAGTTTCCTGGTTTCTGCGGCCGGAGCCAAAAACATTCAGTACTTC. It yields the protein CASSFLVSAAGAKNIQYF.

CDR3: CATRQGREKLFF. DNA of the CDR3: TGTGCCACCCGACAGGGAAGGGAAAAACTGTTTTTT. The V gene is TRBV6-6, the J gene TRBJ1-4; 7 positions match TRBD1. The CDR3 has 12 amino acids. Trimming at V came to 10 bases and at J to 8 bases, leaving 7 bases not matched to a gene. Germline-derived CDR1 and CDR2 are MNHNY and SVGAGI (reference sequence).

This sequence joins TRBV27 and TRBJ2-7, with 8 bases matching TRBD1. Trimming removed 2 bases from V and 4 bases from J; junction bases left unmatched: 13. Germline values: CDR1 MNHEY, CDR2 SMNVEV (reference sequence). The CDR3 runs to 17 residues. The CDR3 region has the DNA TGTGCCAGCAGTTTAAGGGTACCGGGACAGGATATTTACGAGCAGTACGTC. Translated: CASSLRVPGQDIYEQYV.

The chain couples TRBV27 to TRBJ2-1, with TRBD1 matching over 8 bases. This CDR3 is 16 amino acids long. The V gene's germline CDR1 is MNHEY and CDR2 SMNVEV (reference sequence). Trimming cost V 3 bases and J 4 bases; bases outside gene matches: 8. The CDR3 sequence is CASSFSQGASYNEQFF. The CDR3 DNA is TGTGCCAGCAGTTTTTCGCAGGGGGCTAGTTACAATGAGCAGTTCTTC.

This clone appeared a few times. V and J are TRBV9 and TRBJ1-1, with 7 bases matching TRBD1. Unmatched junction bases numbered 5, after V lost 3 bases and J lost 0 bases. Germline V gene sequence: CDR1 SGDLS, CDR2 YYNGEE. The CDR3 covers 15 residues. The CDR3 spells CASSEHGTVNTEAFF. CDR3 DNA: TGTGCCAGCAGCGAACACGGGACAGTGAACACTGAAGCTTTCTTT.

The J gene is TRBJ2-3, the V gene TRBV19, with TRBD2 identical over 10 bases. Germline CDR1 and CDR2: LNHDA and SQIVND (reference sequence). The CDR3 extends over 17 amino acids. The J segment lost 2 bases and the V segment lost 7 bases, leaving 12 bases of the junction unmatched. DNA of the CDR3: TGTGCCAGTACCGCCCGACTAGCGGGTGATCACACAGATACGCAGTATTTT. It encodes CASTARLAGDHTDTQYF.

This clone has a handful of counts. The CDR3 nucleotides read TGTGCCAGCAGTTGGTTACACCCGACCGGGACAGGTTCCGAGCAGTACGTC. Its protein product is CASSWLHPTGTGSEQYV. The V and J genes are TRBV6-7 and TRBJ2-7, with 8 bases lining up with TRBD1. TRBV6-7 is marked as an open reading frame, function uncertain. The CDR3 runs 17 residues. V lost 4 bases to trimming and J lost 6 bases; unmatched junction nucleotides: 17.

The chain carries TRBV5-5 and TRBJ2-5, with 8 bases lining up with TRBD1. The CDR3 runs to 15 residues. The germline V gene encodes CDR1 SGHKS and CDR2 YYEKEE (reference sequence). V lost 4 bases and J lost 4; bases outside the gene matches: 9. The CDR3 reads CASSPHGQGGETQYF. The CDR3 bases are TGTGCCAGCAGCCCTCACGGACAGGGTGGAGAGACCCAGTACTTC.

The chain couples TRBV7-2 to TRBJ2-7; the match to TRBD2 covers 12 bases. Germline-derived CDR1 and CDR2 are SGHTA and FQGNSA. Trimming removed 4 bases from V and 4 bases from J; junction bases left unmatched: 5. The CDR3 has 15 amino acids. This chain's CDR3 is CASSWTSGEYYEQYV. CDR3 sequence (DNA): TGTGCCAGCAGCTGGACTAGCGGGGAATATTACGAGCAGTACGTC.

This clone was seen a few times. The genes are TRBV5-1 and TRBJ2-2; D possibly corresponds to TRBD1 (5 bases). CDR1 is SGHRS and CDR2 is YFSETQ in the germline V gene. The CDR3 runs to 17 residues. Trimming stripped 2 bases from V and 5 bases from J, with 19 bases between. CDR3 in amino acids: CASSLGGAAGKTGELFF. DNA of the CDR3: TGCGCCAGCAGCTTAGGTGGTGCGGCAGGGAAAACCGGGGAGCTGTTTTTT.

This chain uses TRBV19 with TRBJ1-5, with D possibly being TRBD1 (6 bases). Germline V gene lookup returns CDR1 LNHDA and CDR2 SQIVND (reference sequence). This CDR3 has 16 residues. V was trimmed by 2 bases and J by 0 bases, leaving 11 bases between them. CDR3 bases: TGTGCCAGTAGTATACCCAGGGGAAGTAGCAATCAGCCCCAGCATTTT. Protein sequence: CASSIPRGSSNQPQHF.

This clone was seen more than once but under ten times. The chain has TRBV5-1 and TRBJ2-1; TRBD1 matches at 9 bases. The CDR3 length is 15 residues. The V gene end was trimmed by 4 bases and the J gene end by 6 bases; junction bases not matched to a gene: 8. Germline V lookup: CDR1 SGHRS, CDR2 YFSETQ. For the CDR3, the DNA is TGCGCCAGCAGCCTCGGGACAGGGTACATCAATGAGCAGTTCTTC. This gives the protein CASSLGTGYINEQFF.

The chain couples TRBV5-1 to TRBJ2-5; TRBD1 aligns across 9 bases. With V trimmed by 4 bases and J by 4 bases, 2 bases remained unmatched. The CDR3 contains 13 residues. Germline-derived CDR1 and CDR2 are SGHRS and YFSETQ. CDR3: CASSGQGLETQYF. CDR3 bases: TGCGCCAGCAGCGGACAGGGGCTAGAGACCCAGTACTTC.

This clone was seen only a few times. V is TRBV10-3 and J is TRBJ1-1; 9 bases map to TRBD1. Germline trimming cut 3 bases from V and 3 bases from J; bases unmatched to any gene: 5. CDR3 size: 15 residues. Germline CDR1 reads ENHRY; CDR2 reads SYGVKD. The CDR3 loop is CAISEPGQGDTEAFF. The CDR3 region has the DNA TGTGCCATCAGTGAACCGGGACAGGGAGACACTGAAGCTTTCTTT.

This clone was recorded a few times. The chain joins TRBV15 to TRBJ2-6; possible D gene TRBD1, 6 bases. CDR3 length equals 17 residues. The germline V and J ends were trimmed by 1 base and 0 bases, with 10 bases remaining between them. Germline V CDR1 and CDR2: LNHNV, YYDKDF (reference sequence). The CDR3 spells CATSRGPRGSGANVLTF. CDR3 nucleotide sequence: TGTGCCACCAGCAGAGGTCCCAGGGGCTCTGGGGCCAACGTCCTGACTTTC.

This clone was counted only a few times. The chain carries TRBV10-3 and TRBJ1-2; TRBD1 agrees at 9 bases. J gave up 5 bases and V 6 bases, and 10 bases lay outside the gene matches. Per germline, CDR1 ENHRY and CDR2 SYGVKD. The CDR3 is made up of 15 amino acids. The CDR3 here is CAISRSRTGEYGYTF. CDR3 sequence (DNA): TGTGCCATCAGCAGATCAAGGACAGGGGAGTATGGCTACACCTTC.

The sample holds a few counts of this clone. J is TRBJ1-5 and V is TRBV27; 10 nucleotides align to TRBD1. Looked up from germline, CDR1 is MNHEY and CDR2 is SMNVEV (reference sequence). The V gene end was trimmed by 7 bases and the J gene end by 6 bases; junction bases not matched to a gene: 3. The CDR3 is 13 residues long. CDR3 nucleotides: TGTGCCAGCAAGGGGACAGGGGTTCAGCCCCAGCATTTT. Translating it yields CASKGTGVQPQHF.

The table lists this clone with a few counts. This chain links TRBV5-1 with TRBJ2-1; D unclear. The CDR3 sequence is 13 residues long. V was pared by 0 bases and J by 5 bases, with 6 bases between. Per germline, CDR1 SGHRS and CDR2 YFSETQ. The CDR3, as DNA: TGCGCCAGCAGCTTGGATCGGGACAATGAGCAGTTCTTC. It specifies CASSLDRDNEQFF.